Listed below are T cell receptor beta chains from one sample, sequenced in a study of blood T cell repertoires in COVID-19. Here immunoSEQ multiplex PCR was the method, and the copy in TCRdb shows in-frame clones only, minus some. In the table there are hundreds of thousands of clones, 60% to 75% of which are singletons. The sequenced sample was peripheral blood. The receptors stem from a woman of 80 years or more with acute or convalescent COVID-19. CDR3s include the opening cysteine and the closing phenylalanine or tryptophan. The D gene is left open where the match is weak. A row's size may be missing; if present it is once, few, many or a size class.

>TRBV18|few|TRBD1|TRBJ2-2
TGTGCCAGCTCACCTACCCGGGGGACAGGCCTCCCCTTGAACACCGGGGAGCTGTTTTTT
CASSPTRGTGLPLNTGELFF
>TRBV5-1|-|-|TRBJ2-4
TGCGCCAGCAGCTTGGGGTCACCGGGAGCGGTCAAAAACATTCAGTACTTC
CASSLGSPGAVKNIQYF
>TRBV19|-|-|TRBJ1-5
TGTGCCAGTAGCCGATTAACGGAGGGCAATCAGCCCCAGCATTTT
CASSRLTEGNQPQHF
>TRBV6-5|many|-|TRBJ2-3
TGTGCCAGCAGCGTCCCAGGGCAGACTACAGATACGCAGTATTTT
CASSVPGQTTDTQYF
>TRBV24-1|-|TRBD1|TRBJ1-5
TGTGCCACCAGTGATTTCGCCCCCGGCAGGGGGCATCAGCCCCAGCATTTT
CATSDFAPGRGHQPQHF
>TRBV4-3|-|TRBD2|TRBJ2-1
TGCGCCAGCAGCCAAGGACTAGCGGGGGACAATGAGCAGTTCTTC
CASSQGLAGDNEQFF
>TRBV6-6|-|-|TRBJ2-7
TGTGCCAGCAGTTACTCGGGGAGCTCCTACGAGCAGTACTTC
CASSYSGSSYEQYF
>TRBV12-2|-|-|TRBJ2-4
TGTGCAAGTCGCTCGACAGGGTTTTCTGTTTGGCCCAAAAACATTCAGTACTTC
CASRSTGFSVWPKNIQYF
>TRBV5-1|-|TRBD1|TRBJ2-7
TGCGCCAGCAGCTCGCGACCGGGACAGATCTACGAGCAGTACTTC
CASSSRPGQIYEQYF
>TRBV20-1|-|-|TRBJ2-5
TGCAGTGCTAGGGACTCAGAGACCCAGTACTTC
CSARDSETQYF
>TRBV14|-|-|TRBJ2-5
TGTGCCAGCAGCCAAGATCCGGGACATGGAGAGACCCAGTACTTC
CASSQDPGHGETQYF
>TRBV4-3|-|-|TRBJ1-4
TGCGCCAGCAGCCAAGCAGGGGCCGGTAATGAAAAACTGTTTTTT
CASSQAGAGNEKLFF
>TRBV5-1|few|TRBD1|TRBJ1-4
TGCGCCAGCAGCTTAGGGACAGGGAGGAGTGAAAAACTGTTTTTT
CASSLGTGRSEKLFF
>TRBV6-5|-|TRBD1|TRBJ1-4
TGTGCCAGCAGACCCACAGGGGAGCATGAAAAACTGTTTTTT
CASRPTGEHEKLFF
>TRBV6-1|-|TRBD1|TRBJ2-6
TGTGCCAGCAGTCAAGGACAGGGCACTGGGGCCAACGTCCTGACTTTC
CASSQGQGTGANVLTF
>TRBV28|-|TRBD2|TRBJ2-5
TGTGCCAGCAGTTTATTAACTAGCGGGAGGCAGACCCAGTACTTC
CASSLLTSGRQTQYF
>TRBV18|-|TRBD2|TRBJ2-1
TGTGCCAGCTCACCACCGGCGGGGGGAAATTACAATGAGCAGTTCTTC
CASSPPAGGNYNEQFF
>TRBV6-1|-|TRBD1|TRBJ1-6
TGTGCCAGCAGTGAAGACGGACAGGGGGTATACTCCTATAATTCACCCCTCCACTTT
CASSEDGQGVYSYNSPLHF
>TRBV24-1|once|TRBD1|TRBJ2-1
TGTGCCACCAGTGACACAGGGGGCGTTCACGGTGAGCAGTTCTTC
CATSDTGGVHGEQFF
>TRBV29-1|-|TRBD2|TRBJ2-3
TGCAGCGGGCAACTAGCGGATCGCACAGATACGCAGTATTTT
CSGQLADRTDTQYF
>TRBV19|-|-|TRBJ2-2
TGTGCCAGTAGCAGCCCCCAGGGTTCGAACACCGGGGAGCTGTTTTTT
CASSSPQGSNTGELFF
>TRBV30|-|TRBD1|TRBJ2-7
TGTGCCTGGAGGGTATGGGGGACAGGTCCCCGCGAGCAGTACTTC
CAWRVWGTGPREQYF
>TRBV25-1|-|-|TRBJ1-4
TGTGCCAGCAGTGAATTTCAGGGTGGGGATGAAAAACTGTTTTTT
CASSEFQGGDEKLFF
>TRBV7-2|-|TRBD2|TRBJ2-3
TGTGCCAGCAGCTCCCGGGACCCTAGCGGGGGCACAGATACGCAGTATTTT
CASSSRDPSGGTDTQYF
>TRBV5-4|-|-|TRBJ2-2
TGTGCCAGCAGCCCCCTTAACGGAGTAACCGGGGAGCTGTTTTTT
CASSPLNGVTGELFF
>TRBV28|once|TRBD1|TRBJ1-4
TGTGCCAGCAGTCTTGACAGGGGGCGTGAAAAACTGTTTTTT
CASSLDRGREKLFF
>TRBV18|-|TRBD1|TRBJ2-1
TGTGCCAGCTCACTTGGGACAGGGGCTACCGGGGGCAATGAGCAGTTCTTC
CASSLGTGATGGNEQFF
>TRBV25-1|few|-|TRBJ2-7
TGTGCCAGCAGTGAGTTACAGGGCCTCTCCTACGAGCAGTACTTC
CASSELQGLSYEQYF
>TRBV29-1|-|-|TRBJ2-7
TGCAGCGTGTGTCCCAGCTCCTACGAGCAGTACTTC
CSVCPSSYEQYF
>TRBV10-3|-|TRBD1|TRBJ2-3
TGTGCCATCAGTCGACAGGGTGAGGGCACAGATACGCAGTATTTT
CAISRQGEGTDTQYF
>TRBV30|-|TRBD2|TRBJ2-1
TGTGCCTGGACACCCCTAGGGAGGGGTGCCTACAATGAGCAGTTCTTC
CAWTPLGRGAYNEQFF
>TRBV5-5|many|TRBD1|TRBJ2-7
TGTGCCAGCAGCTTGGGGACAGGGCCAGCCTACGAGCAGTACTTC
CASSLGTGPAYEQYF
>TRBV20-1|-|TRBD2|TRBJ2-7
TGCAGTGCTAGTAGCGGGGGGGCAAAATACGAGCAGTACTTC
CSASSGGAKYEQYF
>TRBV5-1|-|-|TRBJ1-4
TGCGCCAGCAGCTTGGAAGGGGGTCATTGGGAAAAACTGTTTTTT
CASSLEGGHWEKLFF
>TRBV19|few|TRBD1|TRBJ1-5
TGTGCCAGTAGTGGGGGGACAGGTAGGTTTGGTCAGCCCCAGCATTTT
CASSGGTGRFGQPQHF
>TRBV2|-|TRBD1|TRBJ2-1
TGTGCCAGCCTCAGGGGGCCCTACAATGAGCAGTTCTTC
CASLRGPYNEQFF
>TRBV9|-|TRBD2|TRBJ2-3
TGTGCCAGCAGCGTAGGGGGGGGTGCGGATAGCACAGATACGCAGTATTTT
CASSVGGGADSTDTQYF
>TRBV6-5|few|-|TRBJ1-2
TGTGCCAGCAGCATAACAGCCCACTATGGCTACACCTTC
CASSITAHYGYTF
>TRBV10-3|-|-|TRBJ2-1
TGTGCCATCAGTCGGCGGAACGACAATGAGCAGTTCTTC
CAISRRNDNEQFF
>TRBV5-1|-|-|TRBJ2-7
TGCGCCAGCAGCTTAGGTTCGGGGAGCTCCTACGAGCAGTACTTC
CASSLGSGSSYEQYF
>TRBV5-4|-|TRBD2|TRBJ2-1
TGTGCCAGCAGCCCGCTCCCTAGCGGGGGTGGAGAGCAGTTCTTC
CASSPLPSGGGEQFF
>TRBV11-1|-|TRBD2|TRBJ2-5
TGTGCCAGCAGCTTAGCTCAAGCGGGAGGCCAAGAGACCCAGTACTTC
CASSLAQAGGQETQYF
>TRBV5-1|-|-|TRBJ1-2
TGCGCCAGCAGCGCGACGGGGGGATCCTATGGCTACACCTTC
CASSATGGSYGYTF